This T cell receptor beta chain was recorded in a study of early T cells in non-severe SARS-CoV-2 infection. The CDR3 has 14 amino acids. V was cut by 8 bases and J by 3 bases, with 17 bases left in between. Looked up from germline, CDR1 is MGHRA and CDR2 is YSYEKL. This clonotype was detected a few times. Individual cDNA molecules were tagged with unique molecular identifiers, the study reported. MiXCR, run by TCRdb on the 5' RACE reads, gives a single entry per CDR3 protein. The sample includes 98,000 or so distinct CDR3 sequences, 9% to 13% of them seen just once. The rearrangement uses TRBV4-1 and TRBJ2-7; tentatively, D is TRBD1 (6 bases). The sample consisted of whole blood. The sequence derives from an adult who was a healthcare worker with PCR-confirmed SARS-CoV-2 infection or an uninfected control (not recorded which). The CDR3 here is CASSRTENFYEQYF. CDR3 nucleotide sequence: TGCGCCAGCTCTCGGACAGAAAATTTCTACGAGCAGTACTTC.